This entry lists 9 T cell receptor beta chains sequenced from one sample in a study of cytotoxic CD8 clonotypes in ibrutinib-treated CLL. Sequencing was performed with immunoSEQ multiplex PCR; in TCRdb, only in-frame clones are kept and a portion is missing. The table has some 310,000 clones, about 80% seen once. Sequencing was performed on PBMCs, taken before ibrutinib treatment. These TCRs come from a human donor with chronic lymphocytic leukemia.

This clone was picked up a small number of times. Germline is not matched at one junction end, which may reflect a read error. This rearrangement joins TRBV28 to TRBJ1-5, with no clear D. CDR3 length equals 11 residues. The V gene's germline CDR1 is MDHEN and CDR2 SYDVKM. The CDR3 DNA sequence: TGTGCCAGCAGTGACGATCACCCCCAGCATTTT. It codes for CASSDDHPQHF.

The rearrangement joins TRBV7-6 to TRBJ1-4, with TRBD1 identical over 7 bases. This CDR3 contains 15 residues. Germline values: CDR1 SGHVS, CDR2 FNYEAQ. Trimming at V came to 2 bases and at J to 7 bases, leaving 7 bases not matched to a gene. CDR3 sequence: CASSLYDQGGEKLFF. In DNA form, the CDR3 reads TGTGCCAGCAGCTTATACGATCAGGGGGGTGAAAAACTGTTTTTT.

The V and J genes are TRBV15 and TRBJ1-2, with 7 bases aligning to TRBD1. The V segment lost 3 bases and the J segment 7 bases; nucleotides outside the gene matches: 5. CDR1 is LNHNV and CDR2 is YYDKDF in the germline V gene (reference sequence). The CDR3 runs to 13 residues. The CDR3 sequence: CATSRGTASGYTF. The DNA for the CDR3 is TGTGCCACCAGCAGGGGGACAGCCTCTGGCTACACCTTC.

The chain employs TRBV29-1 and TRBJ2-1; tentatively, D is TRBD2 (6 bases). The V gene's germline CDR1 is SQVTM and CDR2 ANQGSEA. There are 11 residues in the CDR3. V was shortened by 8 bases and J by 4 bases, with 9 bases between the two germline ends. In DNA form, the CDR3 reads TGCAGCACACTAGCATACAATGAGCAGTTCTTC. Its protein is CSTLAYNEQFF.

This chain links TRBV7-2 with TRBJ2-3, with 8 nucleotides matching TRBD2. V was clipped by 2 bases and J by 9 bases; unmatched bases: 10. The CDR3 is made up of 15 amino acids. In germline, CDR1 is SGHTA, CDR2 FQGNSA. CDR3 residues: CASSLLAGPGRTQYF. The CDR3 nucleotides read TGTGCCAGCAGCTTACTAGCGGGCCCGGGCCGGACGCAGTATTTT.

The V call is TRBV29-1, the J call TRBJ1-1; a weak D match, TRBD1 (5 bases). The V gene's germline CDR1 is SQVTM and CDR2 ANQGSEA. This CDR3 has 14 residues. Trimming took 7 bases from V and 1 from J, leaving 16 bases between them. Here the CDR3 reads CSAGRDGKNTEAFF. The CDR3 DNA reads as TGCAGCGCTGGCCGGGACGGTAAGAACACTGAAGCTTTCTTT.

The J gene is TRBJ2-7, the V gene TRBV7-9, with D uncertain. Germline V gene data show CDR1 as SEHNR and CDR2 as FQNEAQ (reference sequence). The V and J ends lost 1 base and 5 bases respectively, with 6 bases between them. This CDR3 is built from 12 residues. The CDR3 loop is CASSLDFNEQYF. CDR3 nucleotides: TGTGCCAGCAGCTTAGATTTTAACGAGCAGTACTTC.

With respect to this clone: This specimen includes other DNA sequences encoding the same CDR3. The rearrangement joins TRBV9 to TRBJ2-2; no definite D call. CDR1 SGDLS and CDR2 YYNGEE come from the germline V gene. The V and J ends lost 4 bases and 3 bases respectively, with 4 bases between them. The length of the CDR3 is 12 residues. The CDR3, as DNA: TGTGCCAGCAGCACCTACACCGGGGAGCTGTTTTTT. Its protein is CASSTYTGELFF.

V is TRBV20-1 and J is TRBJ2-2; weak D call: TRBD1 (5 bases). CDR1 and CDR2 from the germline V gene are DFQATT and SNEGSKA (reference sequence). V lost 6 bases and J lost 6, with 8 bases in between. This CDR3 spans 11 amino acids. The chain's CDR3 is CSAQGPGELFF. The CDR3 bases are TGCAGTGCCCAGGGTCCCGGGGAGCTGTTTTTT.